This T cell receptor beta chain was sequenced during a study of shared clonotypes between healthy human individuals. The protocol was immunoSEQ multiplex PCR, while the TCRdb copy is restricted to in-frame clones and leaves out a portion. The sample consists of approximately 2,300,000 clones, 92% of them appearing once. The CDR3 totals 14 residues. Germline CDR1 GTSNPN, CDR2 SVGIG (reference sequence). The V end lost 6 bases, the J end lost 4 bases, and 16 bases lay between the germline ends. The sample holds a few counts of this clone. The chain combines TRBV30 with TRBJ1-3; D is undetermined. The receptor was derived from a man younger than 30 in good health. Some clones in this sample may be carry-over from other donors' samples. Sequenced: naive CD4+ T cells from PBMCs. Subset specified: CD45RA+ positively selected. CDR3: CACFPVGRGNTIYF. The CDR3 DNA reads TGTGCCTGCTTCCCGGTCGGCCGCGGAAACACCATATATTTT.